The sequence of this T cell receptor beta chain was determined in a study of T cells in Graves' hyperthyroidism and ophthalmopathy. CDR1 is GTSNPN and CDR2 is SVGIG in the germline V gene (reference sequence). The CDR3 consists of 15 residues. V was clipped by 7 bases and J by 1 base; unmatched bases: 9. Patients were excluded for uncontrolled infection, other autoimmune disease, pregnancy or lactation. TCR beta CDR3 regions were amplified from RNA transcripts. The primer set for the first-round RT-PCR of the TCR CDR3 was HTBI. TCRdb redid the calling of the multiplex PCR reads with MiXCR, one entry per CDR3 protein. In the table there are some 800,000 distinct CDR3 sequences, 38% of which are singletons.

What was sequenced was blood. The sequence was collected from a young man with Graves' hyperthyroidism. The V call is TRBV30, the J call TRBJ1-1; TRBD1 aligns across 10 bases. CDR3: CASRRGTGANTEAFF. The DNA for the CDR3 is TGTGCCTCCCGGAGGGGGACAGGGGCGAACACTGAAGCTTTCTTT.